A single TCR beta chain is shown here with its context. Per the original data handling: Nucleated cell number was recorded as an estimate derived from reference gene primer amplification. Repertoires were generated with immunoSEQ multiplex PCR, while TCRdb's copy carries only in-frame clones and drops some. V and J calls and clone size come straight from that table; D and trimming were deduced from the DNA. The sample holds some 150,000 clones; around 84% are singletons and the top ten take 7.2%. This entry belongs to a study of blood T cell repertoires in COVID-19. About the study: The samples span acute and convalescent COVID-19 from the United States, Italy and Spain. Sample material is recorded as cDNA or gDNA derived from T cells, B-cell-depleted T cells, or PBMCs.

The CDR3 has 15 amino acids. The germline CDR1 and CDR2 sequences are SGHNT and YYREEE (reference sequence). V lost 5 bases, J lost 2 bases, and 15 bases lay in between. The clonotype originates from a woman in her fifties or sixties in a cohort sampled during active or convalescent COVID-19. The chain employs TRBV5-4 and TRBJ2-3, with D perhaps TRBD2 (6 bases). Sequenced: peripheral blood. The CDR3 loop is CASSSRGSNTDTQYF. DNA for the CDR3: TGTGCCAGCAGTAGCCGGGGGTCCAACACAGATACGCAGTATTTT.